These T cell receptor beta chains were read from a single sample in a study of cytomegalovirus exposure and HLA in healthy donors. Clones were sequenced by immunoSEQ multiplex PCR, and TCRdb holds only the in-frame ones, with some missing. The sample has approximately 110,000 clones, approximately 76% seen once. The sequenced sample was PBMCs. Every receptor here comes from a man aged 35 to 55 in good health and CMV-seronegative. Each CDR3 is given with its conserved first and last residue. A D gene is named only where the DNA matches it firmly. Rows may omit the clone size; those that give it use once, few, many or a size class.

size: NA
J: TRBJ2-1
V: TRBV13
D: NA
CDR3: CASSYRTGTNNEQFF
DNA: TGTGCCAGCAGCTATCGGACAGGGACTAACAATGAGCAGTTCTTC

size: once
J: TRBJ2-5
V: TRBV25-1
D: TRBD1
CDR3: CASRETGTLSAQYF
DNA: TGTGCCAGCAGAGAGACAGGGACCTTGTCGGCCCAGTACTTC

size: NA
J: TRBJ2-1
V: TRBV28
D: TRBD1
CDR3: CASRRQGNYNEQFF
DNA: TGTGCCAGCAGAAGACAGGGGAACTACAATGAGCAGTTCTTC

size: NA
J: TRBJ2-7
V: TRBV29-1
D: TRBD2
CDR3: CSGTSGATTGEQYF
DNA: TGCAGCGGGACTAGCGGGGCTACAACGGGGGAGCAGTACTTC

size: NA
J: TRBJ2-1
V: TRBV29-1
D: TRBD1
CDR3: CSVDLPQGVDEQFF
DNA: TGCAGCGTTGACCTCCCACAGGGGGTGGATGAGCAGTTCTTC

size: NA
J: TRBJ1-1
V: TRBV5-1
D: TRBD1
CDR3: CASSITQGAQLNTEAFF
DNA: TGCGCCAGCAGCATTACACAGGGGGCTCAATTGAACACTGAAGCTTTCTTT

size: NA
J: TRBJ2-7
V: TRBV27
D: TRBD2
CDR3: CASSKRLAGRGEQYF
DNA: TGTGCCAGCAGCAAGAGGCTAGCGGGGAGGGGCGAGCAGTACTTC

size: NA
J: TRBJ2-5
V: TRBV15
D: NA
CDR3: CATSSHKQGQETQYF
DNA: TGTGCCACCAGCAGCCACAAACAGGGCCAAGAGACCCAGTACTTC

size: NA
J: TRBJ1-1
V: TRBV7-9
D: TRBD1
CDR3: CASSHQDRRTEAFF
DNA: TGTGCCAGCAGCCACCAGGACAGGAGGACTGAAGCTTTCTTT

size: NA
J: TRBJ2-5
V: TRBV7-2
D: TRBD2
CDR3: CASSLSSGGKEETQYF
DNA: TGTGCCAGCAGCCTAAGTAGCGGGGGGAAAGAAGAGACCCAGTACTTC

size: NA
J: TRBJ2-4
V: TRBV5-1
D: TRBD1
CDR3: CASSLSQGLGNIQYF
DNA: TGCGCCAGCAGCTTGTCACAGGGGCTTGGAAACATTCAGTACTTC

size: NA
J: TRBJ2-7
V: TRBV13
D: NA
CDR3: CASSLGPTGEQYF
DNA: TGTGCCAGCAGCTTAGGTCCTACGGGCGAGCAGTACTTC

size: NA
J: TRBJ2-3
V: TRBV19
D: TRBD2
CDR3: CASSLTSGYTDTQYF
DNA: TGTGCCAGTAGTTTGACTAGCGGGTACACAGATACGCAGTATTTT

size: few
J: TRBJ2-5
V: TRBV5-6
D: TRBD2
CDR3: CASSLSTGGMETQYF
DNA: TGTGCCAGCAGCTTGTCTACGGGAGGAATGGAGACCCAGTACTTC

size: NA
J: TRBJ2-1
V: TRBV28
D: NA
CDR3: CASSLWGVGLGDNEQFF
DNA: TGTGCCAGCAGTTTATGGGGAGTTGGGTTAGGTGACAATGAGCAGTTCTTC

size: once
J: TRBJ2-3
V: TRBV5-4
D: NA
CDR3: CASSAVAGFTDTQYF
DNA: TGTGCCAGCAGCGCTGTGGCAGGCTTCACAGATACGCAGTATTTT